The next 30 T cell receptor beta chains were all read from a single sample in a study of Ad26.COV2.S vaccination and SARS-CoV-2 variants. The treatment here: roughly 18 received Ad26.COV2.S at low or high dose, single or two shots; 5 received placebo; per-sample allocation not given. Following the first vaccine or placebo injection, samples were taken on day 63. Method: immunoSEQ multiplex PCR; TCRdb's copy keeps in-frame clones and lacks some. The sample has 440,000 or so clones, 90% seen once. Here the sequenced sample was peripheral blood, taken in a trial of Ad26.COV2.S vaccine versus placebo. The receptors were gathered from a person between 18 and 65 years old who received the Ad26.COV2.S COVID-19 vaccine or a placebo.

The genes are TRBV6-5 and TRBJ2-5; 7 bases map to TRBD1. With 6 bases clipped from V and 2 bases from J, the junction kept 6 bases outside the gene matches. Germline-derived CDR1 and CDR2 are MNHEY and SVGAGI. This CDR3 spans 14 amino acids. CDR3 DNA sequence: TGTGCCAGCAGCCGAAGGGGGCCTCAAGAGACCCAGTACTTC. It yields the protein CASSRRGPQETQYF.

This chain connects TRBV28 to TRBJ2-7; the match to TRBD1 covers 7 bases. The trim removed 5 bases at V and 2 bases at J, leaving 3 bases unmatched. CDR1 and CDR2 (germline): MDHEN, SYDVKM. The CDR3 is 13 residues long. The CDR3 region has the DNA TGTGCCAGCAGTCGTACAGGGGCCTACGAGCAGTACTTC. It yields the protein CASSRTGAYEQYF.

The chain employs TRBV11-2 and TRBJ1-6, with D possibly TRBD1 on 5 matching bases. Germline CDR1 is SGHAT and CDR2 is FQNNGV. The CDR3 runs to 15 residues. The V end was cut by 5 bases, the J end by 7 bases, with 15 bases between. The CDR3 spells CASSPTGTENSPLHF. The CDR3 nucleotides are TGTGCCAGCAGCCCTACCGGGACGGAAAATTCACCCCTCCACTTT.

The V and J genes are TRBV27 and TRBJ1-2, with D possibly matching TRBD1 (5 bases). In germline, CDR1 is MNHEY, CDR2 SMNVEV (reference sequence). V was trimmed by 0 bases and J by 5 bases, leaving 22 bases between them. The CDR3 is 18 residues long. This CDR3 reads CASSLSPPGPRSPYGYTF. The CDR3 DNA reads as TGTGCCAGCAGTTTATCTCCCCCGGGACCCAGGTCTCCTTATGGCTACACCTTC.

The V and J genes are TRBV27 and TRBJ2-7, with no clear D. The length of the CDR3 is 14 residues. The ends were cut back, 3 bases at V and 0 bases at J, with 9 bases in the middle. CDR1 is MNHEY and CDR2 is SMNVEV in the germline V gene (reference sequence). The CDR3 DNA follows: TGTGCCAGCAGTTTTGGTTGGCCCTCCTACGAGCAGTACTTC. Protein product: CASSFGWPSYEQYF.

CDR3 loop: CASYPGDRVRVEQFF. The CDR3 DNA is TGCGCCAGCTACCCCGGGGACAGGGTAAGGGTTGAGCAGTTCTTC. The chain recombines TRBV5-1 with TRBJ2-1; TRBD1 matches at 9 bases. The germline V gene has CDR1 SGHRS and CDR2 YFSETQ. This CDR3 is 15 amino acids long. Germline trimming cut 7 bases from V and 9 bases from J; bases unmatched to any gene: 14.

This clone has just one count. The chain joins TRBV11-2 to TRBJ2-7; the D gene is possibly TRBD2 (6 bases). The CDR3 is 18 residues long. CDR1 is SGHAT, CDR2 FQNNGV, per germline. Trimming took 3 bases from V and 4 from J, leaving 25 bases between them. CDR3 DNA sequence: TGTGCCAGCAGCTTTCGTACGACGGGAGCAGCCTACCGTTACGAGCAGTACTTC. This codes for CASSFRTTGAAYRYEQYF.

This clone was seen a single time. The chain employs TRBV4-2 and TRBJ2-5; D is perhaps TRBD1 or TRBD2 (5 bases each). This CDR3 contains 16 residues. Germline lookup yields CDR1 LGHNA and CDR2 YNFKEQ. V was trimmed by 1 base and J by 2 bases, leaving 14 bases between them. CDR3 in amino acids: CASSQGDRGRQETQYF. CDR3 DNA sequence: TGTGCCAGCAGCCAAGGGGACCGGGGCAGACAAGAGACCCAGTACTTC.

This sequence joins TRBV11-1 and TRBJ2-3, with 11 bases matching TRBD2. The CDR3 has 15 amino acids. Germline V gives CDR1 SGHAT, CDR2 FQDESV (reference sequence). V lost 3 bases to trimming and J lost 5 bases; unmatched junction nucleotides: 4. CDR3 nucleotides: TGTGCCAGCAGCTTCAGCCTAGCGGGAGGAGATACGCAGTATTTT. This gives the protein CASSFSLAGGDTQYF.

The V gene is TRBV4-3, the J gene TRBJ2-7, with a weak D call TRBD1 (6 bases). V gave up 0 bases and J gave up 4 bases, with 10 bases separating them. This CDR3 region has 14 residues. Germline V lookup: CDR1 LGHNA, CDR2 YSLEER. CDR3 sequence (DNA): TGCGCCAGCAGCCAAGATAGGGGGAAGTACGAGCAGTACTTC. Translation: CASSQDRGKYEQYF.

This chain connects TRBV27 to TRBJ1-1; no firm D call. The CDR3 length is 13 residues. V was pared by 8 bases and J by 1 base, with 11 bases between. CDR1 is MNHEY and CDR2 is SMNVEV in the germline V gene (reference sequence). CDR3 amino acids: CASGKRENTEAFF. The CDR3 DNA reads TGTGCCAGCGGGAAACGGGAGAACACTGAAGCTTTCTTT.

The chain couples TRBV29-1 to TRBJ1-2; unclear D gene. The CDR3 contains 11 residues. The V gene lost 2 bases and the J gene lost 6 bases, with 7 bases spanning the gap. CDR1 is SQVTM, CDR2 ANQGSEA, per germline. The CDR3 sequence is CSVESRNGYTF. The CDR3 nucleotides read TGCAGCGTTGAAAGTCGTAATGGCTACACCTTC.

The chain has TRBV28 and TRBJ2-5, with 10 positions matching TRBD2. The CDR3 sequence is 15 residues long. V was pared by 3 bases and J by 4 bases, with 5 bases of the junction left unmatched. In germline, CDR1 is MDHEN, CDR2 SYDVKM. The CDR3 here is CASSFRLAGVETQYF. In DNA, the CDR3 is TGTGCCAGCAGTTTTAGGCTAGCGGGAGTAGAGACCCAGTACTTC.

This rearrangement joins TRBV5-1 to TRBJ2-5; D assignment may be TRBD1 or TRBD2 (6 bases each). Deletions cut 0 bases from V and 4 bases from J, with 19 bases between. Germline V gene sequence: CDR1 SGHRS, CDR2 YFSETQ. The CDR3 spans 17 residues. CDR3 nucleotides: TGCGCCAGCAGCTTGGCGGAGGGGGTTATCGGCCGAGAGACCCAGTACTTC. Its protein is CASSLAEGVIGRETQYF.

This chain links TRBV9 with TRBJ2-7, with 12 bases matching TRBD2. V lost 3 bases and J lost 3; bases outside the gene matches: 4. Germline lookup yields CDR1 SGDLS and CDR2 YYNGEE. This CDR3 has 15 residues. The CDR3 nucleotides are TGTGCCAGCAGCGCCCTAGCGGGAGGGAGCTACGAGCAGTACTTC. Its translation: CASSALAGGSYEQYF.

This clone was detected once. V usage is TRBV7-8 and J usage is TRBJ2-5; 10 positions agree with TRBD2. Per the germline V gene, CDR1 is SGHVS and CDR2 is FQNEAQ. CDR3 size: 17 residues. The V gene end was trimmed by 5 bases and the J gene end by 2 bases; junction bases not matched to a gene: 11. Here the CDR3 DNA reads TGTGCCAGCAGCCCCCTTTTAGCGGGAGGCCTACAAGAGACCCAGTACTTC. It translates to CASSPLLAGGLQETQYF.

The rearrangement uses TRBV9 and TRBJ2-1, with 13 positions matching TRBD2. In germline, CDR1 is SGDLS, CDR2 YYNGEE. The V gene end was trimmed by 8 bases and the J gene end by 9 bases; junction bases not matched to a gene: 5. The CDR3 is made up of 13 amino acids. The chain's CDR3 is CASGTSGTGEQFF. In DNA form, the CDR3 reads TGTGCCAGTGGGACTAGCGGGACTGGTGAGCAGTTCTTC.

This rearrangement joins TRBV3-1 (or the pseudogene TRBV3-2) to TRBJ2-3, with a tentative D call TRBD2 (5 bases). The germline gives CDR1 LGHDT, CDR2 YNNKEL (reference sequence). The CDR3 sequence is 20 residues long. Trimming cost V 0 bases and J 4 bases, with 26 bases left between them. The CDR3 sequence: CASSQDSSITTSGGADTQYF. The CDR3 nucleotides read TGTGCCAGCAGCCAAGATTCCTCGATCACGACCAGCGGTGGTGCAGATACGCAGTATTTT.

As DNA, the CDR3 is TGTGCCAGCAGCTTCGGACTAGCGGGAGGGGGTAGGGAGACCCAGTACTTC. This gives the protein CASSFGLAGGGRETQYF. The genes are TRBV5-6 and TRBJ2-5; 15 bases agree with TRBD2. The ends lost 2 bases at V and 5 bases at J; junction bases unmatched: 7. Germline CDR1 SGHDT, CDR2 YYEEEE. This CDR3 comprises 17 residues.

The V gene is TRBV3-1 (or the pseudogene TRBV3-2), the J gene TRBJ2-5; D tentatively fits TRBD1 or TRBD2 (5 bases each). The V end lost 1 base, the J end lost 0 bases, and 12 bases lay between the germline ends. Germline V gene lookup returns CDR1 LGHDT and CDR2 YNNKEL (reference sequence). The CDR3 has 16 residues. CDR3: CASSQVEWGYQETQYF. The DNA of the CDR3 is TGTGCCAGCAGCCAAGTTGAATGGGGGTACCAAGAGACCCAGTACTTC.

This clone came up a few times. This sequence joins TRBV29-1 and TRBJ2-7, with D uncertain. Germline lookup yields CDR1 SQVTM and CDR2 ANQGSEA. V gave up 5 bases and J gave up 0 bases, with 5 bases separating them. The CDR3 contains 11 residues. The CDR3 region is CSVTSSYEQYF. CDR3 DNA sequence: TGCAGCGTTACCAGCTCCTACGAGCAGTACTTC.

This sequence joins TRBV21-1 and TRBJ2-3; the D segment call TRBD1 is taken from the table without a DNA check. TRBV21-1 is classified as a pseudogene. CDR3 size: 18 residues. The CDR3: CASSKGRPGTGPTDTQYF. In DNA, the CDR3 is TGTGCCAGCAGCAAAGGACGCCCCGGGACAGGGCCCACAGATACGCAGTATTTT.

The rearrangement joins TRBV27 to TRBJ2-3, with 7 nucleotides matching TRBD2. The V segment lost 2 bases and the J segment 1 base; nucleotides outside the gene matches: 9. The CDR3 totals 17 residues. CDR1 MNHEY and CDR2 SMNVEV come from the germline V gene (reference sequence). The CDR3 coding sequence is TGTGCCAGCAGTTTAACATTACTAGCGTGGGGCACAGATACGCAGTATTTT. Translated, it gives CASSLTLLAWGTDTQYF.

J is TRBJ2-2 and V is TRBV5-1; D unresolved. CDR3 size: 15 residues. Trimming took off 0 bases at V and 4 bases at J, with 10 bases between the two ends. Germline lookup yields CDR1 SGHRS and CDR2 YFSETQ. CDR3 DNA sequence: TGCGCCAGCAGCTTGGTTGACTCGGGCACCGGGGAGCTGTTTTTT. Translation gives CASSLVDSGTGELFF.

The gene calls are TRBV24-1 and TRBJ2-7, with 15 bases matching TRBD2. CDR3 length: 20 amino acids. V dropped 0 bases and J dropped 6; count of bases not matched to a gene: 14. Germline V lookup: CDR1 KGHDR, CDR2 SFDVKD. The CDR3 DNA is TGTGCCACCAGTGATTTGAATTCCCTTTTCGGGACTAGCGGGAGGTGCGAGCAGTACTTC. Amino acids: CATSDLNSLFGTSGRCEQYF.

The chain employs TRBV2 and TRBJ2-5; D is unresolved. The germline CDR1 and CDR2 sequences are SNHLY and FYNNEI. Trimming left V 10 bases short and J 4 bases short, with 10 bases between. The CDR3 loop spans 11 amino acids. In nucleotides, the CDR3 is TGTGCCATAGGTGGACCAGAGACCCAGTACTTC. This codes for CAIGGPETQYF.

This chain joins TRBV6-5 and TRBJ1-4; D perhaps matches TRBD1 (5 bases). Germline assignment: CDR1 MNHEY and CDR2 SVGAGI. The CDR3 runs to 16 residues. The ends were cut back, 4 bases at V and 5 bases at J, with 17 bases in the middle. The CDR3 sequence is CASSSGTGGRNEKLFF. The CDR3 nucleotides read TGTGCCAGCAGTTCCGGTACGGGGGGGAGGAATGAAAAACTGTTTTTT.

The chain employs TRBV18 and TRBJ1-3; D is unclear. The CDR3 sequence is 15 residues long. Germline CDR1 KGHSH, CDR2 LQKENI. Trimming cost V 2 bases and J 1 base, with 9 bases left between them. In DNA form, the CDR3 reads TGTGCCAGCTCACCAACGGGAGATTCTGGAAACACCATATATTTT. Its translation is CASSPTGDSGNTIYF. The entire variable domain, with the rest obtained from reference TRBV18 and TRBJ1-3, is as follows: NAGVMQNPRHLVRRRGQEARLRCSPMKGHSHVYWYRQLPEEGLKFMVYLQKENIIDESGMPKERFSAEFPKEGPSILRIQQVVRGDSAAYFCASSPTGDSGNTIYFGEGSWLTVV.

The chain joins TRBV5-1 to TRBJ2-7, with TRBD2 identical over 10 bases. V lost 3 bases to trimming and J lost 7 bases; unmatched junction nucleotides: 19. The CDR3 contains 18 residues. Looked up from germline, CDR1 is SGHRS and CDR2 is YFSETQ. Here the CDR3 DNA reads TGCGCCAGCAGCTCTGGACTAGCGGAGCGAGGGGGAATGAGGGAGCAGTACTTC. Translation gives CASSSGLAERGGMREQYF.

This chain connects TRBV10-3 to TRBJ1-1, with a tentative D call TRBD1 (6 bases). V was clipped by 8 bases and J by 9 bases, with 19 bases between them. This CDR3 region has 13 residues. Per germline, CDR1 ENHRY and CDR2 SYGVKD. CDR3 residues: CAISGSPDRKAFF. Written as DNA, the CDR3 is TGTGCCATCTCTGGCTCTCCGGACAGAAAAGCTTTCTTT.